This record covers a single T cell receptor beta chain. As yet, its antigen is unknown. The data derive from a study of cytomegalovirus exposure and HLA in healthy donors. Whole-study findings and limits: CMV serostatus alone was available as immune exposure information. Using a false discovery rate of 0.05, a later analysis showed that 16,000 or so TCR beta sequences were associated with HLA alleles. Equally common other TCR beta chains were less clonally expanded than HLA-associated ones, a later analysis found.

13 Jbeta primers and 60 Vbeta primers were used for the PCR. In the study's own analysis: Tens of millions of unique TCR beta chains, roughly 11 million of them shared, were counted by a later analysis. Assay: immunoSEQ multiplex PCR; the TCRdb copy retains only in-frame clones and omits some. V and J calls and clone size follow that table, whereas D and trimming were derived from the DNA. The sample shows 200,000 or so clones, 70% to 90% of them seen only once. This TCR derives from a woman between 18 and 30 years old in good health and CMV-seropositive. Sequencing input: PBMCs.

CDR3 bases: TGCACCAGCAGCCGACCAGGTGGGGGGGGATCCTACAATGAGCAATTCTTC. Residues: CTSSRPGGGGSYNEQFF. The genes are TRBV1 and TRBJ2-1; TRBD2, the D gene given by the table, was not confirmed from the DNA. TRBV1 is marked as a pseudogene. The CDR3 is 17 residues long.